This is a list of T cell receptor beta chains from one sample in a study of blood T cell repertoires in COVID-19. This table comes from immunoSEQ multiplex PCR, and its TCRdb copy is limited to in-frame clones, with some not included. Of under 130,000 clones in the sample, 70% to 90% were seen once. Sequencing was carried out using peripheral blood. All receptors come from a man aged 50-60 years in a cohort sampled during active COVID-19. Both conserved end residues are part of each CDR3. The order of the fields is CDR3 protein, CDR3 DNA, clone size, D gene, J gene, V gene. A D gene is named only where the DNA matches it firmly. Some rows mark clone size as missing; the rest say once, few, many or name a class of expanded clone.

CDR3aa: CSVGTVEAFF
CDR3nt: TGCAGCGTGGGGACAGTTGAAGCTTTCTTT
abundance: NA
d_gene: TRBD1
j_gene: TRBJ1-1
v_gene: TRBV29-1

CDR3aa: CAVGGQRNTEAFF
CDR3nt: TGTGCCGTCGGCGGACAGAGGAACACTGAAGCTTTCTTT
abundance: NA
d_gene: NA
j_gene: TRBJ1-1
v_gene: TRBV4-2

CDR3aa: CASSQIGTGSSYNSPLHF
CDR3nt: TGTGCCAGCAGCCAAATCGGGACAGGGAGCTCCTATAATTCACCCCTCCACTTT
abundance: NA
d_gene: TRBD1
j_gene: TRBJ1-6
v_gene: TRBV14

CDR3aa: CATSDPGQGLNYGYTF
CDR3nt: TGTGCCACCAGTGACCCGGGACAGGGGCTGAACTATGGCTACACCTTC
abundance: NA
d_gene: TRBD1
j_gene: TRBJ1-2
v_gene: TRBV24-1

CDR3aa: CASSFGGTGGETQYF
CDR3nt: TGTGCCAGCAGCTTTGGCGGGACAGGGGGTGAGACCCAGTACTTC
abundance: once
d_gene: TRBD1
j_gene: TRBJ2-5
v_gene: TRBV7-2

CDR3aa: CASSRTSLGGSSYEQYF
CDR3nt: TGTGCCAGCAGCAGGACTAGCTTAGGGGGGAGCTCCTACGAGCAGTACTTC
abundance: NA
d_gene: TRBD2
j_gene: TRBJ2-7
v_gene: TRBV5-8

CDR3aa: CASSFRDRGTGELFF
CDR3nt: TGTGCCAGCAGCTTCCGGGACAGGGGTACCGGGGAGCTGTTTTTT
abundance: NA
d_gene: TRBD1
j_gene: TRBJ2-2
v_gene: TRBV7-7

CDR3aa: CASSLDVRGNSGNTIYF
CDR3nt: TGTGCCAGCAGCTTGGACGTCAGGGGAAACTCTGGAAACACCATATATTTT
abundance: once
d_gene: NA
j_gene: TRBJ1-3
v_gene: TRBV5-6

CDR3aa: CASSSALADSGNTIYF
CDR3nt: TGTGCCAGCAGCTCCGCCTTGGCAGACTCTGGAAACACCATATATTTT
abundance: NA
d_gene: NA
j_gene: TRBJ1-3
v_gene: TRBV7-2

CDR3aa: CASSPEGQGSGYTF
CDR3nt: TGTGCCAGCTCACCAGAGGGACAGGGCAGCGGCTACACCTTC
abundance: NA
d_gene: TRBD1
j_gene: TRBJ1-2
v_gene: TRBV18

CDR3aa: CATSQEETQYF
CDR3nt: TGTGCCACCAGTCAGGAAGAGACCCAGTACTTC
abundance: NA
d_gene: NA
j_gene: TRBJ2-5
v_gene: TRBV24-1

CDR3aa: CASSLWAGGNTGELFF
CDR3nt: TGTGCCAGCAGTTTATGGGCAGGAGGGAACACCGGGGAGCTGTTTTTT
abundance: NA
d_gene: NA
j_gene: TRBJ2-2
v_gene: TRBV28

CDR3aa: CASSADRGSNQPQHF
CDR3nt: TGTGCCAGTAGTGCAGACAGGGGTAGCAATCAGCCCCAGCATTTT
abundance: NA
d_gene: TRBD1
j_gene: TRBJ1-5
v_gene: TRBV19

CDR3aa: CASTLTASNTEAFF
CDR3nt: TGTGCCAGCACCTTGACAGCGTCGAACACTGAAGCTTTCTTT
abundance: NA
d_gene: NA
j_gene: TRBJ1-1
v_gene: TRBV6-5

CDR3aa: CAISASGGETQYF
CDR3nt: TGTGCCATCAGTGCTAGCGGGGGGGAGACCCAGTACTTC
abundance: NA
d_gene: TRBD2
j_gene: TRBJ2-5
v_gene: TRBV10-3

CDR3aa: CASGDSNQPQHF
CDR3nt: TGCGCCAGCGGGGACAGTAATCAGCCCCAGCATTTT
abundance: NA
d_gene: TRBD1
j_gene: TRBJ1-5
v_gene: TRBV10-1

CDR3aa: CASSSGLAGGTDTQYF
CDR3nt: TGTGCCAGTAGTAGCGGACTAGCGGGGGGCACAGATACGCAGTATTTT
abundance: NA
d_gene: TRBD2
j_gene: TRBJ2-3
v_gene: TRBV19

CDR3aa: CSASGQSSNQPQHF
CDR3nt: TGCAGTGCTAGTGGACAGAGTAGCAATCAGCCCCAGCATTTT
abundance: NA
d_gene: NA
j_gene: TRBJ1-5
v_gene: TRBV20-1

CDR3aa: CASTRDFTDTQYF
CDR3nt: TGTGCCAGCACTAGGGACTTCACAGATACGCAGTATTTT
abundance: NA
d_gene: NA
j_gene: TRBJ2-3
v_gene: TRBV2

CDR3aa: CATRLAGKINNEQFF
CDR3nt: TGCGCCACCCGACTAGCGGGGAAGATCAACAATGAGCAGTTCTTC
abundance: NA
d_gene: TRBD2
j_gene: TRBJ2-1
v_gene: TRBV5-1

CDR3aa: CASSLSPGQGDYGYTF
CDR3nt: TGCGCCAGCAGCTTGTCCCCGGGACAGGGGGACTATGGCTACACCTTC
abundance: once
d_gene: TRBD1
j_gene: TRBJ1-2
v_gene: TRBV5-1

CDR3aa: CASSPGGGKETQYF
CDR3nt: TGCGCCAGCAGCCCGGGCGGGGGGAAAGAGACCCAGTACTTC
abundance: NA
d_gene: TRBD2
j_gene: TRBJ2-5
v_gene: TRBV5-1

CDR3aa: CSVVSGGGNTEAFF
CDR3nt: TGCAGCGTTGTATCTGGGGGGGGGAACACTGAAGCTTTCTTT
abundance: NA
d_gene: NA
j_gene: TRBJ1-1
v_gene: TRBV29-1

CDR3aa: CASSPTGTVNNQPQHF
CDR3nt: TGTGCCAGCAGCCCGACCGGGACAGTGAACAATCAGCCCCAGCATTTT
abundance: NA
d_gene: TRBD1
j_gene: TRBJ1-5
v_gene: TRBV5-5

CDR3aa: CASSGSTDTQYF
CDR3nt: TGTGCCAGCAGCGGCAGCACAGATACGCAGTATTTT
abundance: NA
d_gene: NA
j_gene: TRBJ2-3
v_gene: TRBV6-2/TRBV6-3

CDR3aa: CAINRGTMNTEAFF
CDR3nt: TGTGCCATCAACCGGGGAACCATGAACACTGAAGCTTTCTTT
abundance: few
d_gene: NA
j_gene: TRBJ1-1
v_gene: TRBV10-3

CDR3aa: CASSQDLTGYEQYF
CDR3nt: TGTGCCAGCAGCCAAGATCTCACAGGCTACGAGCAGTACTTC
abundance: NA
d_gene: NA
j_gene: TRBJ2-7
v_gene: TRBV3-1/TRBV3-2

CDR3aa: CASSATGNTEAFF
CDR3nt: TGTGCCAGCAGCGCCACAGGGAACACTGAAGCTTTCTTT
abundance: once
d_gene: NA
j_gene: TRBJ1-1
v_gene: TRBV11-2

CDR3aa: CASGQTSGGSTYEQYF
CDR3nt: TGTGCTAGTGGCCAGACTAGCGGGGGGAGCACCTACGAGCAGTACTTC
abundance: NA
d_gene: TRBD2
j_gene: TRBJ2-7
v_gene: TRBV12-5

CDR3aa: CASSRLSGAITDTQYF
CDR3nt: TGTGCCAGCAGCCGTCTTAGCGGGGCTATCACAGATACGCAGTATTTT
abundance: NA
d_gene: TRBD2
j_gene: TRBJ2-3
v_gene: TRBV3-1/TRBV3-2

CDR3aa: CASRPPGSNTGELFF
CDR3nt: TGTGCCAGCAGGCCTCCAGGGTCGAACACCGGGGAGCTGTTTTTT
abundance: NA
d_gene: NA
j_gene: TRBJ2-2
v_gene: TRBV7-3

CDR3aa: CASSPGTWENTEAFF
CDR3nt: TGTGCCAGCAGCCCCGGGACATGGGAGAACACTGAAGCTTTCTTT
abundance: few
d_gene: NA
j_gene: TRBJ1-1
v_gene: TRBV5-6

CDR3aa: CASSFTGDYEQYF
CDR3nt: TGTGCCAGCAGTTTTACAGGGGACTACGAGCAGTACTTC
abundance: NA
d_gene: TRBD1
j_gene: TRBJ2-7
v_gene: TRBV6-5

CDR3aa: CASSAARTGNYEQYF
CDR3nt: TGTGCCAGCAGCGCAGCACGGACAGGGAACTACGAGCAGTACTTC
abundance: NA
d_gene: TRBD1
j_gene: TRBJ2-7
v_gene: TRBV11-3

CDR3aa: CASSQDGRTGNQPQHF
CDR3nt: TGTGCCAGCAGCCAAGATGGCAGGACAGGGAATCAGCCCCAGCATTTT
abundance: NA
d_gene: TRBD1
j_gene: TRBJ1-5
v_gene: TRBV4-2

CDR3aa: CASSRTGGPGYTF
CDR3nt: TGTGCCAGCTCGCGGACAGGGGGGCCTGGCTACACCTTC
abundance: NA
d_gene: TRBD1
j_gene: TRBJ1-2
v_gene: TRBV18

CDR3aa: CASSFRLAGRTDTQYF
CDR3nt: TGTGCCAGCAGCTTCCGACTAGCGGGACGGACAGATACGCAGTATTTT
abundance: NA
d_gene: TRBD2
j_gene: TRBJ2-3
v_gene: TRBV7-2

CDR3aa: CASSESGTGVSGELFF
CDR3nt: TGTGCCAGCAGTGAATCGGGGACAGGGGTCTCCGGGGAGCTGTTTTTT
abundance: NA
d_gene: TRBD1
j_gene: TRBJ2-2
v_gene: TRBV25-1

CDR3aa: CASSGYGQENTGELFF
CDR3nt: TGTGCCAGCAGTGGGTATGGACAGGAGAACACCGGGGAGCTGTTTTTT
abundance: NA
d_gene: TRBD1
j_gene: TRBJ2-2
v_gene: TRBV6-1

CDR3aa: CASTPGLRENTIYF
CDR3nt: TGTGCCAGCACTCCAGGACTTCGTGAAAACACCATATATTTT
abundance: once
d_gene: NA
j_gene: TRBJ1-3
v_gene: TRBV6-6

CDR3aa: CASSRGQGAAGYTF
CDR3nt: TGTGCCAGCAGCCGGGGACAGGGAGCGGCCGGCTACACCTTC
abundance: NA
d_gene: TRBD1
j_gene: TRBJ1-2
v_gene: TRBV7-9

CDR3aa: CASSLQGQETQYF
CDR3nt: TGTGCCAGCTCACTGCAGGGACAAGAGACCCAGTACTTC
abundance: NA
d_gene: NA
j_gene: TRBJ2-5
v_gene: TRBV18

CDR3aa: CASSLFLRGQGAPNYGYTF
CDR3nt: TGCGCCAGCAGCTTGTTTTTGCGGGGACAGGGGGCACCTAACTATGGCTACACCTTC
abundance: NA
d_gene: TRBD1
j_gene: TRBJ1-2
v_gene: TRBV5-1

CDR3aa: CASSPGQGPPTEAFF
CDR3nt: TGTGCCAGCAGCCCGGGACAGGGGCCGCCCACTGAAGCTTTCTTT
abundance: NA
d_gene: TRBD1
j_gene: TRBJ1-1
v_gene: TRBV11-3